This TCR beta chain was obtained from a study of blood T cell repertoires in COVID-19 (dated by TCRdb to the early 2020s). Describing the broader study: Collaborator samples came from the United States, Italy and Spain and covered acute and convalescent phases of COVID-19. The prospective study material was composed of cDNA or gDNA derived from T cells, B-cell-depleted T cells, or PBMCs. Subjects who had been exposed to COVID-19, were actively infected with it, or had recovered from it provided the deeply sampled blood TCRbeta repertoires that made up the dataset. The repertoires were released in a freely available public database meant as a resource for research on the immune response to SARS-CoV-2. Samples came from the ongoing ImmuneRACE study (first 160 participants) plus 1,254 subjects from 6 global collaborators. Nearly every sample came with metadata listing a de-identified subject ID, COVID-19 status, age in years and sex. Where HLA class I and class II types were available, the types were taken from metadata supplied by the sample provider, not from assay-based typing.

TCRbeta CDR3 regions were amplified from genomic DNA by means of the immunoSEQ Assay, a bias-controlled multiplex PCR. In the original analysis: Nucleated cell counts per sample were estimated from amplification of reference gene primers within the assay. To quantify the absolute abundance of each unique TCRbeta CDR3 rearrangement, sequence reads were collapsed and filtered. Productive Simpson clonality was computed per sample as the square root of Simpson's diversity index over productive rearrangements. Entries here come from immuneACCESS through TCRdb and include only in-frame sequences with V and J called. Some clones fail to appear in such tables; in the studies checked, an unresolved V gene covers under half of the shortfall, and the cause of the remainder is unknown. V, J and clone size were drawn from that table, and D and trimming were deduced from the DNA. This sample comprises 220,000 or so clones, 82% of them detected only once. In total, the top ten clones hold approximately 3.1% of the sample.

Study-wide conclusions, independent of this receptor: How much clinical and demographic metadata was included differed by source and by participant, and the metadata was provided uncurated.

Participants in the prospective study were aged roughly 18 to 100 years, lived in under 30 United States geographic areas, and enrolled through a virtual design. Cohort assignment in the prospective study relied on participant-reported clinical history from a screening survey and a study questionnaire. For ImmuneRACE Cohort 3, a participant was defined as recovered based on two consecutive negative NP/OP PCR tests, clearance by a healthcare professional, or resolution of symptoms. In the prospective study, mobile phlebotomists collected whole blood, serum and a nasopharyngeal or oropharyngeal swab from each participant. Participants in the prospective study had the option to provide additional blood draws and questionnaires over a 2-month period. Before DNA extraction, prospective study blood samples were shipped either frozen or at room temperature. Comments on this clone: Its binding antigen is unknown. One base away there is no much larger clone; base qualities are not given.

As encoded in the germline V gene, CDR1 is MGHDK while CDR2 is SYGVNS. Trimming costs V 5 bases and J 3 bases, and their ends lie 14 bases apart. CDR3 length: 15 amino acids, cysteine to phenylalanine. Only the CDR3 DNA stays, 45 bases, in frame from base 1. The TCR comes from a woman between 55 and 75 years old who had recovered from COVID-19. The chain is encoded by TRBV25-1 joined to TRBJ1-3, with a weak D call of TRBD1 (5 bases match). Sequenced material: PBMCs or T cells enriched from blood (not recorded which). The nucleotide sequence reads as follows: TGTGCCAGCAGTCCTTCTGCGGGGGTTGGAAACACCATATATTTT. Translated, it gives CASSPSAGVGNTIYF.